This record covers a single T cell receptor beta chain. Trimming removed 3 bases from V and 4 bases from J; junction bases left unmatched: 4. Germline-derived CDR1 and CDR2 are LGHDT and YNNKEL (reference sequence). This CDR3 region has 15 residues. This entry is derived from a study of control samples from healthy donors and cancer patients. Sequenced by immunoSEQ multiplex PCR; TCRdb stores in-frame clones only, minus some. Its clone listing holds some 190,000 clones. The chain recombines TRBV3-1 (or the pseudogene TRBV3-2) with TRBJ2-2; 8 nucleotides agree with TRBD1. The specimen sequenced was blood. The clonotype originates from a woman aged 25-40 years in good health. In nucleotides, the CDR3 is TGTGCCAGCAGCCACGGCACAGGGGGCACCGGGGAGCTGTTTTTT. This translates into CASSHGTGGTGELFF.